These T cell receptor beta chains were read from a single sample in a study of Graves' ophthalmopathy and Graves' hyperthyroidism. In TCRdb, the multiplex PCR reads were re-called with MiXCR into one record per CDR3 protein. This sample carries roughly 1.1 million distinct CDR3 sequences, 35% to 40% of them seen once, and the ten largest clones take roughly 11%. Sequenced material: peripheral blood or thyroid tissue (not recorded which). The receptors stem from an adult man with Graves' hyperthyroidism. Both conserved end residues are part of each CDR3. Fields, in order: D gene, J gene, clone size, V gene, CDR3 DNA, CDR3 protein. A D gene is named only where the DNA matches it firmly. The size field is filled for only some rows; it gives once, few, many or a size class.

. TRBJ1-2 few TRBV12-3/TRBV12-4 TGTGCCAGCAGTTTGGGAGTCGGTGGCTACACCTTC CASSLGVGGYTF
. TRBJ1-1 few TRBV12-3/TRBV12-4 TGTGCCAGCAGTTCAAGACAGGCCCCTGAAGCTTTCTTT CASSSRQAPEAFF
TRBD2 TRBJ2-7 many TRBV10-3 TGTGCCATCGCTGGACTAGCGGACTCCTACGAGCAGTACTTC CAIAGLADSYEQYF
. TRBJ2-7 . TRBV29-1 TGCAGCGTTGAAGTGGGGGGCTGGGGCTACGAGCAGTACTTC CSVEVGGWGYEQYF
TRBD1 TRBJ1-1 . TRBV13 TGTGCCAGCAGCTTACAGGGGGGTTTGAGAGCTTTCTTT CASSLQGGLRAFF
TRBD2 TRBJ2-6 many TRBV2 TGTGCCAAACAGCGGGGGGCTGGGGCCAACGTCCTGACTTTC CAKQRGAGANVLTF
TRBD1 TRBJ1-2 few TRBV7-9 TGTGCCAGCAGCTTCTCTATAGGACAGGGGGCCTATGGCTACACCTTC CASSFSIGQGAYGYTF
. TRBJ1-2 few TRBV28 TGTGCCAGTACCGATAGGGATTATGGCTACACCTTC CASTDRDYGYTF
. TRBJ2-7 few TRBV5-1 TGCGCCAGCAGCTTGGGTGGCGACGTCCTTCTCTACGAGCAGTACTTC CASSLGGDVLLYEQYF
. TRBJ2-7 . TRBV10-3 TGTGCCATCAGGGCGGTGGCGGGGACCTACGAGCAGTACTTC CAIRAVAGTYEQYF
. TRBJ1-5 . TRBV6-6 TGTGCCAGCATGGAGGTCAACCCTCGACCCCAGCATTTT CASMEVNPRPQHF
. TRBJ1-1 . TRBV29-1 TGCAGCGTTGAAGCCCGGACGATCCCTGAAGCTTTCTTT CSVEARTIPEAFF
. TRBJ2-7 once TRBV28 TGTGCCTCCTATAGGCCACCCGACTACGAGCAGTACTTC CASYRPPDYEQYF
. TRBJ1-6 . TRBV25-1 TGTGCCAGCAGTGATATTTCGGTCAACTCACCCCTCCACTTT CASSDISVNSPLHF
. TRBJ2-7 . TRBV11-2 TGTGCCAGCAGCTTAGCGGGCCAAACCGAGCAGTACTTC CASSLAGQTEQYF
. TRBJ2-7 . TRBV9 TGTGCCAGCAGCGCGGAGGCTAGGGCCGAGCAGTACTTC CASSAEARAEQYF
TRBD2 TRBJ2-7 many TRBV12-3/TRBV12-4 TGTGCCAGCAGTTCCAACCGACTAGCGGGAGGCTACGAGCAGTACTTC CASSSNRLAGGYEQYF
TRBD1 TRBJ2-7 . TRBV10-3 TGTGCCAGCAGTCACACGGACAGGGGGCCCGAGCAGTACTTC CASSHTDRGPEQYF